A selection of T cell receptor beta chains follows, all from one sample in a study of blood T cell repertoires in COVID-19. Data came from immunoSEQ multiplex PCR; TCRdb stores just in-frame clones and leaves some out. The sample has almost 250,000 clones; approximately 86% are singletons. Sequencing was done on a sample of PBMCs or T cells enriched from blood (not recorded which). Every receptor here comes from a woman between 50 and 59 years old who had recovered from COVID-19. Both conserved end residues are trimmed from each CDR3. Clone size is not always given. Where it is, it says once, few, many or a class for expanded clones.

clone_size,v_call,cdr3_aa
-,TRBV2,ASSGGGGPNEKLF
-,TRBV2,ASASISYNSPLH
-,TRBV19,ASGPVTGNSGNTIY
-,TRBV19,ASSILSGQGMENEQF
few,TRBV5-1,ASSRDRVGGYT
-,TRBV7-9,ASSLERMDTQY
-,TRBV19,ASSIGQGQTYEQY
-,TRBV4-3,ASSPWGTSGKFPYEQY
few,TRBV5-1,ASSPPGAGTGELF
-,TRBV28,ASIPIAGEGTDTQY
-,TRBV7-2,ASSLGPGQGIVDNEQF
-,TRBV19,ASERVNGGEAF
-,TRBV7-9,ASSRSVGATNEKLF
-,TRBV28,ASSFRLGGSYEQY
-,TRBV5-1,ASSLGAGGRQETQY
-,TRBV28,ASSFSTYNEQF
few,TRBV19,ASSAGPGTGRTNEKLF
-,TRBV9,ASSVGQGGQPQH
-,TRBV2,ASSGSSGSTDTQY
-,TRBV6-5,ASSRQGDHGELF
-,TRBV28,ASRRTGYQPQH
-,TRBV4-2,ASSQEQGIQPQH
-,TRBV7-6,ASSGSSSGRAGGELF
-,TRBV24-1,ATGRDSYNEQF
-,TRBV3-1/TRBV3-2,ASSQGQGQY
-,TRBV5-1,ASSRGTSTDTQY
few,TRBV6-2/TRBV6-3,ASSYSVVAGEKF
-,TRBV3-1/TRBV3-2,ASSQWTDKETQY
-,TRBV3-1/TRBV3-2,ASSQADSGRILPSSYNEQF
-,TRBV6-2/TRBV6-3,ASSASLAGGNIQY
-,TRBV29-1,SVRIQGNQETQY
-,TRBV28,ASSTGGSGRDEQF
few,TRBV15,ATSRSPTGEKLF
few,TRBV7-2,ASSLESGIGEQY
-,TRBV2,ASTRRGLAQETQY
-,TRBV7-2,ASSLGARVDYGYT
-,TRBV10-3,AIGLAGYNEQF
many,TRBV6-1,ASSEQGAPNTEAF
-,TRBV12-3/TRBV12-4,ASSLSNEQF
-,TRBV2,ASSRRDIVNTGELF
few,TRBV12-3/TRBV12-4,ASSLLGLTPLH
once,TRBV21-1,ARMVGGAYEQY
-,TRBV27,ASKGAEAGDYGYT